Below, 17 T cell receptor beta chains from the same sample are listed, as sequenced in a study of OX40 agonist ivuxolimab in advanced cancers. Only in-frame clones appear in the TCRdb table, and some are missing; sequencing was by immunoSEQ multiplex PCR. The sample has about 24,000 clones; approximately 70% are singletons. Specimen: CD4+ or CD8+ T cells sorted from blood, collected in a trial of the OX40 agonist ivuxolimab. The receptor source for this set is an adult with an advanced solid tumor such as melanoma, head and neck, liver or kidney cancer.

The chain employs TRBV15 and TRBJ2-1; 9 bases are shared with TRBD2. This CDR3 has 16 residues. Unmatched junction bases numbered 12, after V lost 4 bases and J lost 8 bases. Germline loops: CDR1 LNHNV, CDR2 YYDKDF (reference sequence). The CDR3, as DNA: TGTGCCACCAGCATGAGGCGGCGGGGGGGCCTATATGAGCAGTTCTTC. Translated: CATSMRRRGGLYEQFF.

This clone came up once. The chain couples TRBV21-1 to TRBJ1-1; the D call of TRBD1 is as the table states it, not checked on the DNA. TRBV21-1 is tagged as a pseudogene. The CDR3 has 15 residues. The CDR3 nucleotides are TGTGCCAGCAGCAAAGTTAACAGACTGAACACTGAAGCTTTCTTT. Amino acids: CASSKVNRLNTEAFF.

The chain has TRBV7-2 and TRBJ2-5; D is unclear. Germline-derived CDR1 and CDR2 are SGHTA and FQGNSA. V was trimmed by 1 base and J by 0 bases, leaving 12 bases between them. CDR3 length: 16 residues. In DNA, the CDR3 is TGTGCCAGCAGCTTAGAGGCCAGAGTGTACCAAGAGACCCAGTACTTC. Translation: CASSLEARVYQETQYF.

The J gene is TRBJ1-5, the V gene TRBV6-6; tentative D call: TRBD1 (6 bases). Germline V CDR1 and CDR2: MNHNY, SVGAGI (reference sequence). The V and J ends lost 4 bases and 5 bases respectively, with 15 bases between them. The CDR3 length is 15 residues. CDR3 in DNA: TGTGCCAGCAGTTTCGGGGGGGCTTACTATCAGCCCCAGCATTTT. Amino acids: CASSFGGAYYQPQHF.

CDR3 sequence: CSVEKNRGEQYF. CDR3 nucleotide sequence: TGCAGCGTTGAAAAGAATCGCGGGGAGCAGTACTTC. This sequence joins TRBV29-1 and TRBJ2-7; D possibly corresponds to TRBD2 (5 bases). The CDR3 consists of 12 residues. The V and J ends lost 2 bases and 7 bases respectively, with 12 bases between them. Germline assignment: CDR1 SQVTM and CDR2 ANQGSEA.

This chain joins TRBV9 and TRBJ2-1; 7 bases are a match to TRBD1. V gave up 6 bases and J gave up 6 bases; unmatched junction bases: 9. The CDR3 totals 14 residues. CDR1 is SGDLS, CDR2 YYNGEE, per germline. Here the CDR3 reads CASNTGQALNEQFF. The CDR3 nucleotides read TGTGCCAGCAACACCGGACAGGCACTCAATGAGCAGTTCTTC.

This clone is a singleton in its sample. The chain combines TRBV21-1 with TRBJ2-2. TRBV21-1 represents a pseudogene. The length of the CDR3 is 15 residues. DNA of the CDR3: TGTGCCAGCAGCCGCCGGCAGGCGGTCGCCGGGGAGCTGTTTTTT. It is translated as CASSRRQAVAGELFF.

The V and J genes are TRBV5-6 and TRBJ2-1, with a possible D match to TRBD2 (5 bases). The CDR3 consists of 14 residues. Trimming stripped 0 bases from V and 9 bases from J, with 13 bases between. Germline assignment: CDR1 SGHDT and CDR2 YYEEEE. The CDR3 spells CASSLGGSVFEQFF. The CDR3 region has the DNA TGTGCCAGCAGCTTGGGGGGTAGCGTCTTTGAGCAGTTCTTC.

V and J are TRBV9 and TRBJ1-3; weak D call: TRBD1 (5 bases). From germline, CDR1 is SGDLS and CDR2 YYNGEE. There are 17 residues in the CDR3. Trimming removed 0 bases from V and 0 bases from J, with 13 bases in between. The CDR3 region has the DNA TGTGCCAGCAGCGTAGGGGCAGGGCCTCTCTCTGGAAACACCATATATTTT. Translating gives CASSVGAGPLSGNTIYF.

Comments on this clone: At one end the junction does not follow the germline gene, possibly because of a read error. J is TRBJ1-2 and V is TRBV6-1; D remains ambiguous. Germline V lookup: CDR1 MNHNS, CDR2 SASEGT. The CDR3 consists of 9 residues. DNA of the CDR3: TGTGCCAGCAGGAGACTCCCTCCATTC. It specifies CASRRLPPF.

The rearrangement joins TRBV7-9 to TRBJ2-3; D might be TRBD2 (5 bases). CDR3 size: 16 residues. The V gene lost 5 bases and the J gene lost 3 bases, with 18 bases spanning the gap. CDR1 is SEHNR and CDR2 is FQNEAQ in the germline V gene (reference sequence). The CDR3 protein is CASSPTGFKRTDTQYF. Here the CDR3 DNA reads TGTGCCAGCAGCCCGACGGGATTCAAGAGGACAGATACGCAGTATTTT.

About this clone itself: Within the sample, other DNA sequences also encode this same CDR3. The chain carries TRBV28 and TRBJ1-2; 11 bases agree with TRBD1. The junction had 5 bases not matched to a gene; V was cut back by 5 bases and J by 6 bases. The germline gives CDR1 MDHEN, CDR2 SYDVKM. CDR3 size: 14 residues. Here the CDR3 DNA reads TGTGCCAGCAGTCCACCGGGACAGGGGGATGGCTACACCTTC. It specifies CASSPPGQGDGYTF.

The chain links TRBV19 to TRBJ1-5; D is possibly TRBD1 (5 bases). The CDR3 is 19 amino acids. V lost 1 base, J lost 0 bases, and 19 bases lay in between. Germline CDR1 and CDR2: LNHDA and SQIVND (reference sequence). CDR3 amino acids: CASSIGPGERIYSNQPQHF. CDR3 nucleotide sequence: TGTGCCAGTAGTATAGGGCCGGGGGAGAGGATCTATAGCAATCAGCCCCAGCATTTT.

In its sample, this clone was seen a few times. The V gene is TRBV9, the J gene TRBJ2-7, with D possibly matching TRBD1 (6 bases). The CDR3 extends over 13 amino acids. Germline V gives CDR1 SGDLS, CDR2 YYNGEE. V lost 8 bases and J 3 bases, leaving 15 bases between the germline ends. The CDR3: CASSRDIFYEQYF. The CDR3 nucleotides read TGTGCCAGTTCTAGGGACATTTTCTACGAGCAGTACTTC.

The chain recombines TRBV9 with TRBJ2-5; 9 bases map to TRBD2. The CDR3 is made up of 15 amino acids. In germline, CDR1 is SGDLS, CDR2 YYNGEE. The V and J ends lost 4 bases and 4 bases, in that order; junction bases with no gene match: 8. This chain's CDR3 is CASSPIGLATETQYF. The CDR3 nucleotides read TGTGCCAGCAGCCCGATAGGACTAGCGACAGAGACCCAGTACTTC.

The V call is TRBV5-6, the J call TRBJ2-7, with 8 bases matching TRBD2. CDR3 length: 15 amino acids. CDR1 and CDR2 from the germline V gene are SGHDT and YYEEEE. Trimming took 2 bases from V and 2 from J; bases not matched to a gene: 6. In DNA form, the CDR3 reads TGTGCCAGCAGCTTCGGGGGGGGCAGCCCCTACGAGCAGTACTTC. Amino acids: CASSFGGGSPYEQYF.

The J gene is TRBJ2-1, the V gene TRBV28, with TRBD2 identical over 11 bases. CDR3 length: 16 amino acids. Germline V lookup: CDR1 MDHEN, CDR2 SYDVKM. Losses at the gene ends were 5 bases for V and 5 bases for J; bases not matched to a gene: 8. The CDR3 coding sequence is TGTGCCAGCAGTCCCCCAGTAGCGGGGGGGGACAATGAGCAGTTCTTC. It is translated as CASSPPVAGGDNEQFF.